Presented here are 8 T cell receptor beta chains from one specimen sequenced in a study of T cell repertoires in cytomegalovirus infection. The antigens these receptors bind are not known. TCRdb processed the reads anew with MiXCR; each CDR3 protein has one entry. Found here are roughly 500,000 distinct CDR3 sequences, 33% of them singletons; the top ten hold roughly 15%. The source was cultured PBMCs, collected from culture after CMV antigen stimulation. The origin of the receptors is a human donor in good health (CMV status not recorded). Some clones in this sample may be carry-over from other donors' samples.

This chain joins TRBV27 and TRBJ2-2; no firm D call. The CDR3 extends over 12 amino acids. The V end lost 3 bases, the J end lost 6 bases, and 5 bases lay between the germline ends. Germline CDR1 MNHEY, CDR2 SMNVEV (reference sequence). In nucleotides, the CDR3 is TGTGCCAGCAGTTTTGATGCCGGGGAGCTGTTTTTT. The encoded protein is CASSFDAGELFF.

The chain joins TRBV6-2 or TRBV6-3 to TRBJ2-1; TRBD2 agrees at 8 bases. The CDR3 runs to 15 residues. CDR1 and CDR2 from the germline V gene are MNHEY and SVGEGT. V was pared by 6 bases and J by 1 base, with 5 bases of the junction left unmatched. The CDR3 DNA reads TGTGCCAGCAGAGAACGACTAGCGTCCTACAATGAGCAGTTCTTC. Residues: CASRERLASYNEQFF.

In its sample, this clonotype was seen a few times. V usage is TRBV7-9 and J usage is TRBJ2-7; TRBD1 might be the D (5 bases). Trimming removed 1 base from V and 0 bases from J, with 13 bases in between. The CDR3 is 16 amino acids. Germline-derived CDR1 and CDR2 are SEHNR and FQNEAQ (reference sequence). The CDR3 nucleotides are TGTGCCAGCAGCTTAGTGTTTTGGGGCTCCTCCTACGAGCAGTACTTC. Translation gives CASSLVFWGSSYEQYF.

This clonotype was found a few times. The V call is TRBV11-2, the J call TRBJ2-3, with TRBD1 matching 8 bases. Germline CDR1 and CDR2: SGHAT and FQNNGV. With V trimmed by 6 bases and J by 0 bases, 2 bases remained unmatched. This CDR3 region has 14 residues. CDR3 sequence reads: CASSTGGSTDTQYF. The CDR3 nucleotides read TGTGCCAGCAGTACAGGGGGAAGCACAGATACGCAGTATTTT. The full variable domain, in which reference TRBV11-2 and TRBJ2-3 provide the parts outside the CDR3, is EAGVAQSPRYKIIEKRQSVAFWCNPISGHATLYWYQQILGQGPKLLIQFQNNGVVDDSQLPKDRFSAERLKGVDSTLKIQPAKLEDSAVYLCASSTGGSTDTQYFGPGTRLTVL.

This clonotype showed up just a few times. The chain is built from TRBV4-1 and TRBJ2-3, with a tentative D call TRBD2 (10 bases). V was trimmed by 1 base and J by 6 bases, leaving 17 bases between them. CDR1 is MGHRA, CDR2 YSYEKL, per germline. The CDR3 loop spans 16 amino acids. The CDR3 DNA reads TGCGCCAGCAGCCAAGGGACTAGCGGACAGGGGGATACGCAGTATTTT. It yields the protein CASSQGTSGQGDTQYF.

Only a few counts were recorded for this clonotype. This sequence joins TRBV20-1 and TRBJ2-1, with D possibly being TRBD2 (5 bases). The CDR3 loop spans 16 amino acids. Trimming removed 1 base from V and 2 bases from J, with 15 bases in between. Per germline, CDR1 DFQATT and CDR2 SNEGSKA (reference sequence). For the CDR3, the DNA is TGCAGTGCTAGAGCGCAGGCTAGCTCCCCCTACAATGAGCAGTTCTTC. It specifies CSARAQASSPYNEQFF.

This clonotype was recorded at least ten times. The chain combines TRBV12-3 or TRBV12-4 with TRBJ1-5, with TRBD1 matching 11 bases. The CDR3 totals 16 residues. V shed 5 bases and J 4 bases; nucleotides not matched to a gene: 7. This CDR3 reads CASSPRTGGANQPQHF. Written as DNA, the CDR3 is TGTGCCAGCAGTCCCAGGACAGGGGGCGCGAATCAGCCCCAGCATTTT.

The V call is TRBV29-1, the J call TRBJ2-5; D unresolved. Deletions cut 3 bases from V and 5 bases from J, with 10 bases between. The germline V gene encodes CDR1 SQVTM and CDR2 ANQGSEA. The CDR3 sequence is 12 residues long. The CDR3 DNA follows: TGCAGCGTTGATCCCAACGGCGAGACCCAGTACTTC. Its protein product is CSVDPNGETQYF.